The 22 T cell receptor beta chains in this list originate from one sample, sequenced in a study of CD8+ T cells in alopecia areata. RNA extraction and reverse transcription yielded cDNA as sequencing template. TCRdb's table, derived via immunoSEQ multiplex PCR, lists solely in-frame clones and lacks some. This table holds 250,000 to 350,000 clones, 60% found once. As to treatment: oral pan-JAK inhibitor, 5-10 mg twice daily. The material sequenced was CD4+ T cells sorted from blood, taken at approximately week 51, from a patient treated with tofacitinib. Receptors were obtained from a human donor with alopecia areata.

V usage is TRBV6-6 and J usage is TRBJ1-1; D unclear. V was cut by 6 bases and J by 3 bases, with 11 bases left in between. There are 13 residues in the CDR3. The V gene's germline CDR1 is MNHNY and CDR2 SVGAGI (reference sequence). The CDR3 loop is CASSTDGYTEAFF. CDR3 bases: TGTGCCAGCAGCACGGACGGATACACTGAAGCTTTCTTT.

The gene calls are TRBV29-1 and TRBJ2-4, with 9 bases identical to TRBD1. This CDR3 contains 13 residues. Looked up from germline, CDR1 is SQVTM and CDR2 is ANQGSEA. V shed 4 bases and J 6 bases; nucleotides not matched to a gene: 4. DNA of the CDR3: TGCAGCGTTGCCGGGACAGGGAGAAACATTCAGTACTTC. It translates to CSVAGTGRNIQYF.

The chain employs TRBV30 and TRBJ2-3; unclear D gene. The CDR3 runs 14 residues. Germline V gene sequence: CDR1 GTSNPN, CDR2 SVGIG (reference sequence). Trimming cost V 4 bases and J 2 bases, with 13 bases left between them. The CDR3 coding sequence is TGTGCCTGGATTCCAGGATCAAACACAGATACGCAGTATTTT. It encodes CAWIPGSNTDTQYF.

Notes on this clone: The sample has other DNA sequences that encode this CDR3 too. The rearrangement links TRBV14 to TRBJ2-5; D unclear. This CDR3 region has 12 residues. V was cut by 1 base and J by 5 bases, with 5 bases left in between. Germline V gives CDR1 SGHDN, CDR2 FVKESK. CDR3 in DNA: TGTGCCAGCAGCCAAGGTGCGGAGACCCAGTACTTC. This codes for CASSQGAETQYF.

With respect to this clone: This sample also contains other DNA sequences that code for the same CDR3. The chain employs TRBV2 and TRBJ2-1; no definite D call. With 4 bases removed from V and 10 bases from J, the gap between germline ends came to 8 bases. This CDR3 has 11 amino acids. Germline V lookup: CDR1 SNHLY, CDR2 FYNNEI. The CDR3 nucleotides read TGTGCCAGCAGTGGTGACGCCGAGCAGTTCTTC. This codes for CASSGDAEQFF.

V is TRBV6-1 and J is TRBJ1-2, with 7 bases lining up with TRBD1. This CDR3 region has 15 residues. Germline V gene sequence: CDR1 MNHNS, CDR2 SASEGT. V lost 4 bases to trimming and J lost 4 bases; unmatched junction nucleotides: 9. CDR3 loop: CASSARRGTLYGYTF. CDR3 nucleotide sequence: TGTGCCAGCAGTGCGCGCAGGGGGACCCTCTATGGCTACACCTTC.

The chain uses TRBV5-1 and TRBJ2-7; the D gene is possibly TRBD1 (6 bases). The V and J ends lost 1 base and 3 bases respectively, with 11 bases between them. The CDR3 totals 14 residues. Germline values: CDR1 SGHRS, CDR2 YFSETQ. The CDR3 loop is CASSLKGQSYEQYF. The CDR3 region has the DNA TGCGCCAGCAGCTTGAAGGGACAAAGCTACGAGCAGTACTTC.

The chain employs TRBV11-1 and TRBJ1-1; D gene uncertain. In germline, CDR1 is SGHAT, CDR2 FQDESV (reference sequence). V was clipped by 2 bases and J by 1 base, with 11 bases between them. There are 15 residues in the CDR3. In nucleotides, the CDR3 is TGTGCCAGCAGCTTAAACCGTAGGCGGAACACTGAAGCTTTCTTT. This gives the protein CASSLNRRRNTEAFF.

A few counts support this clone. The chain recombines TRBV2 with TRBJ2-5, with 10 bases aligning to TRBD1. The CDR3 contains 11 residues. V shed 6 bases and J 13 bases; nucleotides not matched to a gene: 5. Germline V gene data show CDR1 as SNHLY and CDR2 as FYNNEI. The CDR3, as DNA: TGTGCCAGCAGCGGGACAGGGGTGACGTACTTC. Its protein product is CASSGTGVTYF.

This clone was seen a handful of times. The J gene is TRBJ1-4, the V gene TRBV29-1; TRBD1 might be the D (5 bases). The CDR3 is 12 residues long. Between the trimmed V and J ends, which lost 6 bases and 11 bases, there was a span of 16 bases. Germline-derived CDR1 and CDR2 are SQVTM and ANQGSEA. In DNA, the CDR3 is TGCAGCGTGGGGTTTATCGAGGGGAAACTGTTTTTT. Translated, it gives CSVGFIEGKLFF.

The V and J genes are TRBV9 and TRBJ2-3; D assignment may be TRBD1 or TRBD2 (5 bases each). CDR3 length: 15 amino acids. Germline CDR1 SGDLS, CDR2 YYNGEE. With 4 bases removed from V and 3 bases from J, the gap between germline ends came to 15 bases. CDR3 protein: CASSLRDVPTDTQYF. As DNA, the CDR3 is TGTGCCAGCAGCCTAAGGGACGTTCCGACAGATACGCAGTATTTT.

The chain employs TRBV30 and TRBJ2-3, with D hard to call. V lost 7 bases and J 4 bases, leaving 9 bases between the germline ends. The CDR3 spans 11 residues. Per germline, CDR1 GTSNPN and CDR2 SVGIG (reference sequence). In DNA form, the CDR3 reads TGTGCCTTCGGGTCTTCAGATACGCAGTATTTT. Amino acid sequence: CAFGSSDTQYF.

The sample holds one count of this clone. This chain links TRBV15 with TRBJ2-1; tentatively, D is TRBD1 (8 bases). CDR1 and CDR2 from the germline V gene are LNHNV and YYDKDF (reference sequence). This CDR3 is built from 18 residues. The ends were cut back, 1 base at V and 7 bases at J, with 23 bases in the middle. The CDR3 DNA reads as TGTGCCACCAGCAGAGGCGGGGGTGCGACAGGGGAGTGGAATGAGCAGTTCTTC. The encoded protein is CATSRGGGATGEWNEQFF. Full variable domain (rest looked up from reference TRBV15 and TRBJ2-1): DAMVIQNPRYQVTQFGKPVTLSCSQTLNHNVMYWYQQKSSQAPKLLFHYYDKDFNNEADTPDNFQSRRPNTSFCFLDIRSPGLGDTAMYLCATSRGGGATGEWNEQFFGPGTRLTVL.

J is TRBJ2-3 and V is TRBV30; 7 bases match TRBD2. Germline V lookup: CDR1 GTSNPN, CDR2 SVGIG (reference sequence). The junction had 14 bases not matched to a gene; V was cut back by 8 bases and J by 6 bases. This CDR3 spans 14 amino acids. The CDR3 region is CARGGLAVSDTQYF. Here the CDR3 DNA reads TGTGCCCGAGGAGGGCTAGCGGTGTCGGATACGCAGTATTTT.

The V and J genes are TRBV9 and TRBJ1-6; D is ambiguous. This CDR3 spans 16 amino acids. V lost 2 bases and J 7 bases, leaving 16 bases between the germline ends. Germline CDR1 SGDLS, CDR2 YYNGEE. The CDR3 loop is CASSVDATTVNSPLHF. As DNA, the CDR3 is TGTGCCAGCAGCGTGGACGCCACCACGGTAAATTCACCCCTCCACTTT.

This clone was found a few times. Compared with germline, one end of the junction differs, possibly owing to a read error. The chain recombines TRBV7-7 with TRBJ2-2, with 10 nucleotides matching TRBD1. The CDR3 totals 13 residues. Germline values: CDR1 SSHAT, CDR2 FNYEAQ (reference sequence). The chain's CDR3 is CASSRDRGGELFF. CDR3 coding DNA: TGTGCTAGCAGCCGGGACAGGGGTGGGGAGCTGTTTTTT.

The rearrangement uses TRBV4-1 and TRBJ2-5; D gene ambiguous. Per germline, CDR1 MGHRA and CDR2 YSYEKL. CDR3 length: 14 residues. Trimming pared 0 bases from V and 4 bases from J, leaving 9 bases between. CDR3 region: CASSQDLGRETQYF. DNA of the CDR3: TGCGCCAGCAGCCAAGATCTTGGGCGAGAGACCCAGTACTTC.

The chain recombines TRBV30 with TRBJ1-1; D is undetermined. CDR3 length equals 13 residues. Germline V gene lookup returns CDR1 GTSNPN and CDR2 SVGIG (reference sequence). Trimming left V 3 bases short and J 0 bases short, with 8 bases between. In DNA form, the CDR3 reads TGTGCCTGGAGGGCCAATATGAACACTGAAGCTTTCTTT. The encoded protein is CAWRANMNTEAFF.

This clone has a single count. CDR3 protein: CATRAPGRANTEAFF. CDR3 sequence (DNA): TGTGCCACCAGAGCGCCCGGGCGCGCGAACACTGAAGCTTTCTTT. The J gene is TRBJ1-1, the V gene TRBV6-5; D not resolved. Trimming stripped 10 bases from V and 1 base from J, with 19 bases between. Germline V gene lookup returns CDR1 MNHEY and CDR2 SVGAGI. The CDR3 spans 15 residues.

The rearrangement uses TRBV2 and TRBJ2-3; no clear D. Per the germline V gene, CDR1 is SNHLY and CDR2 is FYNNEI. The germline V and J ends were trimmed by 1 base and 4 bases, with 15 bases remaining between them. The CDR3 consists of 16 residues. Here the CDR3 reads CASSEDSGQWADTQYF. The CDR3 DNA reads as TGTGCCAGCAGTGAAGATTCGGGTCAGTGGGCAGATACGCAGTATTTT.

This chain connects TRBV18 to TRBJ2-1; D gene unclear. The length of the CDR3 is 13 residues. V was clipped by 2 bases and J by 8 bases, with 10 bases between them. Per the germline V gene, CDR1 is KGHSH and CDR2 is LQKENI. CDR3 sequence (DNA): TGTGCCAGCTCACCAAACCAGGACGATGAGCAGTTCTTC. It codes for CASSPNQDDEQFF. Filled out from reference TRBV18 and TRBJ2-1, the complete variable domain reads NAGVMQNPRHLVRRRGQEARLRCSPMKGHSHVYWYRQLPEEGLKFMVYLQKENIIDESGMPKERFSAEFPKEGPSILRIQQVVRGDSAAYFCASSPNQDDEQFFGPGTRLTVL.

This clone has just a few counts. V and J are TRBV10-3 and TRBJ2-5, with D hard to call. From germline, CDR1 is ENHRY and CDR2 SYGVKD. The CDR3 has 13 residues. Between the trimmed V and J ends, which lost 0 bases and 2 bases, there was a span of 4 bases. As DNA, the CDR3 is TGTGCCATCAGTGAGTCCCCGCAAGAGACCCAGTACTTC. Its protein product is CAISESPQETQYF.